The rows below give T cell receptor beta chains drawn from one sample of a study of T-cell memory formation after mild COVID-19. TCRdb ran MiXCR on the 5' RACE reads and lists one entry per CDR3 protein. The repertoire holds hundreds of thousands of distinct CDR3 sequences, with about 20% as singletons. Sequenced material: PBMCs or a T cell subset sorted from them (not recorded which). Every receptor here comes from an adult woman who had mild COVID-19 (a few samples of this study predate the infection). Cell type and time point are not known. Each CDR3 is given with its conserved first and last residue. The order of the fields is D gene, V gene, J gene, clone size, CDR3 DNA, CDR3 protein. A D gene is named only where the DNA matches it firmly. Only part of the rows carry a size: once, few, many, or a class if the clone is expanded.

D gene: .
V gene: TRBV12-3/TRBV12-4
J gene: TRBJ2-2
clone size: .
CDR3 DNA: TGTGCCAGCAGTTTGGTTCTAGGCGTTCGGGGGGAGCTGTTTTTT
CDR3 protein: CASSLVLGVRGELFF

D gene: .
V gene: TRBV6-5
J gene: TRBJ2-7
clone size: .
CDR3 DNA: TGTGCCAGCAGTTATCGGAGACGGGAGTACGAGCAGTACTTC
CDR3 protein: CASSYRRREYEQYF

D gene: .
V gene: TRBV10-3
J gene: TRBJ2-3
clone size: few
CDR3 DNA: TGTGCCATCAGCGGTGTTACCACAGATACGCAGTATTTT
CDR3 protein: CAISGVTTDTQYF

D gene: .
V gene: TRBV5-6
J gene: TRBJ1-2
clone size: many
CDR3 DNA: TGTGCCAGCAGCTTGGACAGGACCTATGGCTACACCTTC
CDR3 protein: CASSLDRTYGYTF

D gene: TRBD2
V gene: TRBV6-2/TRBV6-3
J gene: TRBJ2-1
clone size: few
CDR3 DNA: TGTGCCAGCAGCCAAGCGGGGGGCCTATCCAATGAGCAGTTCTTC
CDR3 protein: CASSQAGGLSNEQFF

D gene: .
V gene: TRBV29-1
J gene: TRBJ1-1
clone size: .
CDR3 DNA: TGCAGCGTTGAATTGCCGGAGAGGGGTGGCACTGAAGCTTTCTTT
CDR3 protein: CSVELPERGGTEAFF

D gene: .
V gene: TRBV6-6
J gene: TRBJ2-2
clone size: many
CDR3 DNA: TGTGCCAGCAGTTACAAGACGTTTCTCAGGGAGTACACCGGGGAGCTGTTTTTT
CDR3 protein: CASSYKTFLREYTGELFF

D gene: TRBD2
V gene: TRBV29-1
J gene: TRBJ2-7
clone size: many
CDR3 DNA: TGCAGCGTTTTCGAGAGCGGGAGAAACGAGCAGTACTTC
CDR3 protein: CSVFESGRNEQYF

D gene: TRBD1
V gene: TRBV15
J gene: TRBJ1-1
clone size: .
CDR3 DNA: TGTGCCACCAGCAGAGAGGGACAGGGGGCTGAAGCTTTCTTT
CDR3 protein: CATSREGQGAEAFF

D gene: .
V gene: TRBV9
J gene: TRBJ1-2
clone size: few
CDR3 DNA: TGTGCCAGCAGCGTAGCCGAGGGGAACTATGGCTACACCTTC
CDR3 protein: CASSVAEGNYGYTF

D gene: TRBD2
V gene: TRBV7-9
J gene: TRBJ2-7
clone size: .
CDR3 DNA: TGTGCCAGCAGCTTATCCCCTAGCGGGAGGGATACCTACGAGCAGTACTTC
CDR3 protein: CASSLSPSGRDTYEQYF

D gene: .
V gene: TRBV4-1
J gene: TRBJ1-1
clone size: few
CDR3 DNA: TGCGCCAGCAGCCAAGGAGTGGGTCAGACGAACACTGAAGCTTTCTTT
CDR3 protein: CASSQGVGQTNTEAFF

D gene: .
V gene: TRBV4-3
J gene: TRBJ2-5
clone size: .
CDR3 DNA: TGCGCCAGCAGCCAAGGTTCAGGGTGGTGGAGAGAGACCCAGTACTTC
CDR3 protein: CASSQGSGWWRETQYF

D gene: .
V gene: TRBV7-9
J gene: TRBJ2-2
clone size: .
CDR3 DNA: TGTGCCAGCACAACTCCCGGGACTCATAACACCGGGGAGCTGTTTTTT
CDR3 protein: CASTTPGTHNTGELFF

D gene: .
V gene: TRBV7-6
J gene: TRBJ2-5
clone size: many
CDR3 DNA: TGTGCCAGCAGCTTACTAGCGCACCAAGAGACCCAGTACTTC
CDR3 protein: CASSLLAHQETQYF

D gene: .
V gene: TRBV4-3
J gene: TRBJ2-1
clone size: few
CDR3 DNA: TGCGCCAGCAGCCAAGGTACCCACAATGAGCAGTTCTTC
CDR3 protein: CASSQGTHNEQFF

D gene: .
V gene: TRBV7-2
J gene: TRBJ1-4
clone size: .
CDR3 DNA: TGTGCCAGCAGCACCCCACCCGGGAGCACGAATGAAAAACTGTTTTTT
CDR3 protein: CASSTPPGSTNEKLFF

D gene: .
V gene: TRBV6-6
J gene: TRBJ1-2
clone size: .
CDR3 DNA: TGTGCCAGCATTCACTACGGCAGGCGGGGCTACACCTTC
CDR3 protein: CASIHYGRRGYTF

D gene: .
V gene: TRBV30
J gene: TRBJ2-3
clone size: few
CDR3 DNA: TGTGCCTTCCGTAGGAAAGATACGCAGTATTTT
CDR3 protein: CAFRRKDTQYF

D gene: .
V gene: TRBV5-1
J gene: TRBJ2-5
clone size: many
CDR3 DNA: TGTGCCAGCAGTTTAGGGCCTACACAAGAGACCCAGTACTTC
CDR3 protein: CASSLGPTQETQYF

D gene: TRBD2
V gene: TRBV29-1
J gene: TRBJ2-7
clone size: few
CDR3 DNA: TGCAGCGCACTAAAGCCTCGCCACCTGTCTAGCGGGCGTCCCTACTCCTACGAGCAGTACTTC
CDR3 protein: CSALKPRHLSSGRPYSYEQYF

D gene: .
V gene: TRBV24-1
J gene: TRBJ1-2
clone size: .
CDR3 DNA: TGTGCCACCAGTGATTGGCAGGGAAGCGGCTACACCTTC
CDR3 protein: CATSDWQGSGYTF

D gene: .
V gene: TRBV5-1
J gene: TRBJ2-7
clone size: few
CDR3 DNA: TGCGCCAGCAGCTTGGAGGTACAGGCTGACTACGAGCAGTACTTC
CDR3 protein: CASSLEVQADYEQYF

D gene: .
V gene: TRBV20-1
J gene: TRBJ1-4
clone size: .
CDR3 DNA: TGCAGTGCTAGAGATCTCAAGATGAATGAAAAACTGTTTTTT
CDR3 protein: CSARDLKMNEKLFF

D gene: TRBD2
V gene: TRBV20-1
J gene: TRBJ2-5
clone size: few
CDR3 DNA: TGCAGTGCTAGGCCCGGGGGAGCGGGGCTAGAGACCCAGTACTTC
CDR3 protein: CSARPGGAGLETQYF

D gene: .
V gene: TRBV2
J gene: TRBJ2-2
clone size: few
CDR3 DNA: TGTGCCAGCAGGACCCCGAAAACCGGGGAGCTGTTTTTT
CDR3 protein: CASRTPKTGELFF

D gene: TRBD1
V gene: TRBV7-9
J gene: TRBJ2-5
clone size: .
CDR3 DNA: TGTGCCAGTATCTTGGACAGGGGCCAAGAGACCCAGTACTTC
CDR3 protein: CASILDRGQETQYF

D gene: TRBD2
V gene: TRBV7-8
J gene: TRBJ2-3
clone size: .
CDR3 DNA: TGTGCCAGCAGCCCTGTAGCGGGTAAGGAGTATTTT
CDR3 protein: CASSPVAGKEYF

D gene: .
V gene: TRBV7-9
J gene: TRBJ2-7
clone size: .
CDR3 DNA: TGTGCCAGCAGCTTAGCACCGGGACTGGGTTTTTACGAGCAGTACTTC
CDR3 protein: CASSLAPGLGFYEQYF

D gene: .
V gene: TRBV25-1
J gene: TRBJ2-3
clone size: .
CDR3 DNA: TGTGCCAGCAGTCCCGCCAGGGAAGGTAGCGCAGATACGCAGTATTTT
CDR3 protein: CASSPAREGSADTQYF

D gene: TRBD1
V gene: TRBV4-1
J gene: TRBJ1-1
clone size: .
CDR3 DNA: TGCGCCAGCAGCCAAAACAGGGGAATAAACACTGAAGCTTTCTTT
CDR3 protein: CASSQNRGINTEAFF

D gene: .
V gene: TRBV19
J gene: TRBJ1-5
clone size: once
CDR3 DNA: TGTGCCAGTAGTATTTCGCGTCAGCCCCAGCATTTT
CDR3 protein: CASSISRQPQHF

D gene: .
V gene: TRBV7-2
J gene: TRBJ2-2
clone size: few
CDR3 DNA: TGTGCCAGCAGCTTAATTTTGGGGGGCACCGGGGAGCTGTTTTTT
CDR3 protein: CASSLILGGTGELFF

D gene: TRBD2
V gene: TRBV18
J gene: TRBJ2-7
clone size: .
CDR3 DNA: TGTGCCAGCTCACCCGGGGGGAGCAGCATAGACGAGCAGTACTTC
CDR3 protein: CASSPGGSSIDEQYF

D gene: TRBD2
V gene: TRBV5-1
J gene: TRBJ2-1
clone size: .
CDR3 DNA: TGCGCCAGCAGCCTAGGACTAGCGTTGTACAATGAGCAGTTCTTC
CDR3 protein: CASSLGLALYNEQFF

D gene: TRBD2
V gene: TRBV6-6
J gene: TRBJ2-7
clone size: few
CDR3 DNA: TGTGCCAGCAGTGTCACTAGCGGGATCTACGAGCAGTACTTC
CDR3 protein: CASSVTSGIYEQYF

D gene: TRBD2
V gene: TRBV19
J gene: TRBJ2-1
clone size: .
CDR3 DNA: TGTGCCAGTAGTGGCGGGGGGGTGTACAATGAGCAGTTCTTC
CDR3 protein: CASSGGGVYNEQFF

D gene: TRBD1
V gene: TRBV20-1
J gene: TRBJ2-5
clone size: few
CDR3 DNA: TGCAGTGCTTCCCGGACAGGGATCGGCGAGACCCAGTACTTC
CDR3 protein: CSASRTGIGETQYF

D gene: TRBD1
V gene: TRBV28
J gene: TRBJ1-5
clone size: few
CDR3 DNA: TGTGCCAGCATGGGGACAGGGGCTTTAAGCAATCAGCCCCAGCATTTT
CDR3 protein: CASMGTGALSNQPQHF

D gene: .
V gene: TRBV5-1
J gene: TRBJ1-1
clone size: few
CDR3 DNA: TGCGCCAGCAGCTTCCCCCCGACGATGGGGGGCGAGGACACTGAAGCTTTCTTT
CDR3 protein: CASSFPPTMGGEDTEAFF

D gene: .
V gene: TRBV30
J gene: TRBJ2-2
clone size: .
CDR3 DNA: TGTGCCTGGAGTGTAATGAGCACCGGGGAGCTGTTTTTT
CDR3 protein: CAWSVMSTGELFF

D gene: .
V gene: TRBV4-1
J gene: TRBJ1-2
clone size: .
CDR3 DNA: TGCGCCAGCAGCGTGCCCGGAGCGTACTATGGCTACACCTTC
CDR3 protein: CASSVPGAYYGYTF

D gene: .
V gene: TRBV12-3/TRBV12-4
J gene: TRBJ1-1
clone size: .
CDR3 DNA: TGTGCCAGCAGCACCAGGCGAGGCACTGAAGCTTTCTTT
CDR3 protein: CASSTRRGTEAFF

D gene: .
V gene: TRBV15
J gene: TRBJ2-7
clone size: .
CDR3 DNA: TGTGCCACCAGCACCACCTACACCGGGACACGCAAGTTTTACTACGAGCAGTACTTC
CDR3 protein: CATSTTYTGTRKFYYEQYF

D gene: .
V gene: TRBV3-1
J gene: TRBJ1-2
clone size: once
CDR3 DNA: TGTGCCAGCAGCCAAGCAGGGTCTGATGGCTACACCTTC
CDR3 protein: CASSQAGSDGYTF

D gene: .
V gene: TRBV4-3
J gene: TRBJ2-3
clone size: many
CDR3 DNA: TGCGCCAGCAGCCAAGCCGGTACAGATACGCAGTATTTT
CDR3 protein: CASSQAGTDTQYF

D gene: .
V gene: TRBV5-6
J gene: TRBJ2-3
clone size: .
CDR3 DNA: TGTGCCAGCAGCTTGGCCGGCTTCGCTCTCACAGATACGCAGTATTTT
CDR3 protein: CASSLAGFALTDTQYF

D gene: .
V gene: TRBV24-1
J gene: TRBJ1-2
clone size: .
CDR3 DNA: TGTGCCACCAGTGATAGACAGAGGGCGCGGTATGGCTACACCTTC
CDR3 protein: CATSDRQRARYGYTF

D gene: TRBD1
V gene: TRBV11-2
J gene: TRBJ2-6
clone size: .
CDR3 DNA: TGTGCCAGCAGCTCAGTGACAGGGGATGAAAAAAATGGGGCCAACGTCCTGACTTTC
CDR3 protein: CASSSVTGDEKNGANVLTF

D gene: TRBD2
V gene: TRBV4-2
J gene: TRBJ2-7
clone size: many
CDR3 DNA: TGTGCCAGCAGCCAAGGCGGGACTAGCGGGGACGAGCAGTACTTC
CDR3 protein: CASSQGGTSGDEQYF

D gene: .
V gene: TRBV3-1
J gene: TRBJ2-3
clone size: few
CDR3 DNA: TGTGCCAGCGGCGAGACTACCACAGATACGCAGTATTTT
CDR3 protein: CASGETTTDTQYF

D gene: .
V gene: TRBV2
J gene: TRBJ2-7
clone size: .
CDR3 DNA: TGTGCCAGCAACCCAGGCGCCTGGGAGCAGTACTTC
CDR3 protein: CASNPGAWEQYF

D gene: .
V gene: TRBV18
J gene: TRBJ1-4
clone size: .
CDR3 DNA: TGTGCCAGCTCAGCCGAACAGGGAACTAATGAAAAACTGTTTTTT
CDR3 protein: CASSAEQGTNEKLFF

D gene: TRBD1
V gene: TRBV27
J gene: TRBJ2-1
clone size: few
CDR3 DNA: TGTGCCAGCTCATGGGGGACAGGGCCTTACAATGAGCAGTTCTTC
CDR3 protein: CASSWGTGPYNEQFF

D gene: .
V gene: TRBV13
J gene: TRBJ2-5
clone size: few
CDR3 DNA: TGTGCCAGCAGCTTTGAGGGGGACTACCAAGAGACCCAGTACTTC
CDR3 protein: CASSFEGDYQETQYF

D gene: .
V gene: TRBV7-3
J gene: TRBJ1-1
clone size: .
CDR3 DNA: TGTGCCAGCAGCGTCCAGGGCTGGGACACTGAAGCTTTCTTT
CDR3 protein: CASSVQGWDTEAFF

D gene: TRBD1
V gene: TRBV4-1
J gene: TRBJ2-7
clone size: .
CDR3 DNA: TGCGCCAGCAGCAAAGTACCGGGACAGGGAGTCCACGAGCAGTACTTC
CDR3 protein: CASSKVPGQGVHEQYF